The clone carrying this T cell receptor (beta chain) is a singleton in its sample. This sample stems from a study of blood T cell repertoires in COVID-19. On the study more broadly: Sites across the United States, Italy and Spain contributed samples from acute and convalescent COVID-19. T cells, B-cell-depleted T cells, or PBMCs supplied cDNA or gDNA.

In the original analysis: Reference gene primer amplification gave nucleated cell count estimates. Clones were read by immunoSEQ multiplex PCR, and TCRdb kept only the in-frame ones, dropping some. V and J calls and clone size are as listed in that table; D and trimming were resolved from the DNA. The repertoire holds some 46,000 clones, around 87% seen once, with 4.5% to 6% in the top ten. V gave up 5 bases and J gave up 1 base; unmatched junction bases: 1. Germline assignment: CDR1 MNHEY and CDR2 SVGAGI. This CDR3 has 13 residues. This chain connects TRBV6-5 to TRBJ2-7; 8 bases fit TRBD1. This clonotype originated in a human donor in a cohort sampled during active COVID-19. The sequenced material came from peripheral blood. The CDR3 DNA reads TGTGCCAGCAGTAGACAGGGGTCCTACGAGCAGTACTTC. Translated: CASSRQGSYEQYF.